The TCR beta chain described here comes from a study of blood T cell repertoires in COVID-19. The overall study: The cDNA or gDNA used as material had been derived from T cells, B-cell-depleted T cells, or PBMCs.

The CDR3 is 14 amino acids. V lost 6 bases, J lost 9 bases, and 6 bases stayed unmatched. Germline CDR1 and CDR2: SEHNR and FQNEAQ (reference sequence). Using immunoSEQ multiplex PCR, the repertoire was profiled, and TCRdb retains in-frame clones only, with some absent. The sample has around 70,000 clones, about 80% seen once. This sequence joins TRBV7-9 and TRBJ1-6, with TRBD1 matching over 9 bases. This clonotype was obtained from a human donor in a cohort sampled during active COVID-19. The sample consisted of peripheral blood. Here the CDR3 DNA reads TGTGCCAGCAGTCTGACAGGGGGAACTTCACCCCTCCACTTT. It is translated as CASSLTGGTSPLHF.